This T cell receptor beta chain was retrieved from a study of T cell responses to AZD1222 COVID-19 vaccine. In the study overall: Pooling was applied to second doses at about 4 or about 12 weeks. Overall study results and limits: Clonal diversity was possibly underestimated, and the donors were mostly white British, with more females. Unmutated variant regions are reportedly targeted by nearly half of spike-specific TCRs. Spike-specific TCR breadth rose after two AZD1222 doses, and depth rose as well.

Trimming pared 3 bases from V and 5 bases from J, leaving 17 bases between. Germline values: CDR1 DFQATT, CDR2 SNEGSKA (reference sequence). This CDR3 is 14 amino acids long. Comments on this clone: The antigen is undetermined.

The data were produced by immunoSEQ multiplex PCR, yet TCRdb's version contains in-frame clones alone and is incomplete. Of about 110,000 clones listed, about nine tenths are singletons. Sequenced material: peripheral blood, taken on day 0 of AZD1222 vaccination. J is TRBJ2-7 and V is TRBV20-1; no firm D call. The sequence was collected from an adult in good health. The CDR3 DNA is TGCAGTGCTAGTGTACCGTTGGGGTGGCACGAGCAGTACTTC. Its translation: CSASVPLGWHEQYF.